The entry that follows covers one T cell receptor (beta chain) sequence. No cognate antigen has been identified for it. No base qualities exist here, and no much larger clone lies one base off it. Genomic DNA served as template for TCR beta VDJ combination and CDR3 sequence profiling. TCR repertoire sequencing was run on an Illumina HiSeq 2000. Under the source paper's analysis protocol: TRBV/TRBJ rearrangement plots, CDR3 size and DJ length profiles, and Simpson's diversity index were used to assess repertoires. Whichever DNA sequence was most abundant in the deep sequencing data was defined as the immunodominant clone. CDR3 amino acid sequences were checked for sharing across subjects and were also compared against the VDJdb database and published repertoires. TCRdb ran its own pipeline on the public reads, namely fastp trimming at Q25 and MiXCR clone calling, and kept in-frame beta chains. Rows with a matching CDR3 protein are joined into one entry that keeps the most common DNA and genes. These V and J calls originate from TCRdb's pipeline instead of the authors' own analysis. The sample contains about 180,000 distinct CDR3 sequences, roughly 48% of them found a single time. The ten largest account for 0.85% to 1.2% of the sample.

V loses 2 bases of germline sequence and J loses 7 bases, and the interval between the two ends is 16 bases. CDR1 and CDR2, looked up from the germline V gene, are SGDLS and YYNGEE. Measured from the cysteine to the phenylalanine, the CDR3 is 16 residues long. Only the CDR3 DNA is retained, 48 bases long and in frame from the first base. Flow cytometry had shown CD8+CD57+ cell expansion in the patients selected for sequencing. All patients had severe acquired aplastic anemia diagnosed by International Study of Aplastic Anemia and Agranulocytosis and Camitta criteria. No patient had received any therapy when blood was sampled. The study deep-sequenced TCR repertoires of sorted CD4+ and CD8+ blood T cells from severe aplastic anemia patients and healthy subjects. Patients were enrolled under clinicaltrials.gov protocols 00001620, 01623167, 00001397, 00071045, 00081523 and 00961064 in the USA. Ficoll-Paque density gradient centrifugation was used to isolate peripheral blood mononuclear cells. CD4+ and CD8+ T cells were sorted by FACS or magnetic beads before DNA extraction.

The sample is drawn from a study of CD8+CD57+ T cells in acquired aplastic anemia (dated by TCRdb to the late 2010s). Turning to the overall study: On average, sorted CD4+ and CD8+ cells yielded around 3.4 ug of extracted DNA, with a range of 0.2 to 27.4 ug. CD8+CD57+ expansion was defined as frequency above the mean frequency observed in healthy subjects. The paper's findings and limits, for the study overall: Between patients and healthy controls, no significant difference in CD8+ Simpson's diversity was found (P=0.060). Although 25 to 30 CD8+ CDR3 sequences were shared by patients and controls, these sequences appeared highly expressed in patients and within the immunodominant clones of patients.

This clonotype was obtained from a human donor with aplastic anemia. Sequencing was performed on sorted CD4+, CD8+, or CD8+CD57+ T cells (not recorded which) from PBMCs. The sequence is built from TRBV9 and TRBJ1-6, with the D segment identity uncertain. The nucleotide sequence is given as TGTGCCAGCAGCGTGCTGGCAGGCGCAACCAATTCACCCCTCCACTTT. Its protein product is CASSVLAGATNSPLHF.